The entry below gives a single T cell receptor beta chain sequence along with its context. Other DNA sequences in this specimen translate into the identical CDR3. The study ran its PCR with 60 Vbeta and 13 Jbeta primers. In the authors' methods: A later analysis counted approximately 88 million unique TCR beta chains, some 12 million shared. Libraries were prepared by immunoSEQ multiplex PCR; TCRdb keeps only in-frame clonotypes and omits some of them. V, J and clone size are those of that table, while D and trimming were read from the DNA. The table has some 120,000 clones, roughly 70% seen once. This sample was included in a study of cytomegalovirus exposure and HLA in healthy donors. Germline V gives CDR1 SGHRS, CDR2 YFSETQ. The CDR3 is 14 amino acids. With 0 bases removed from V and 4 bases from J, the gap between germline ends came to 7 bases.

Sequencing was done on a sample of PBMCs. This sequence was found in a man in his forties in good health and CMV-seropositive. The V and J genes are TRBV5-1 and TRBJ1-4, with no clear D. The CDR3, as DNA: TGCGCCAGCAGCTTGGGGGGAGGTAATGAAAAACTGTTTTTT. Translation gives CASSLGGGNEKLFF. The whole variable domain, remainder taken from reference TRBV5-1 and TRBJ1-4, is KAGVTQTPRYLIKTRGQQVTLSCSPISGHRSVSWYQQTPGQGLQFLFEYFSETQRNKGNFPGRFSGRQFSNSRSEMNVSTLELGDSALYLCASSLGGGNEKLFFGSGTQLSVL.